This record covers a single T cell receptor beta chain. Its matching antigen is unknown. The data are from a study of a mutant IDH1 vaccine in newly diagnosed glioma. TCRdb's copy holds only in-frame clones and misses some; the assay was immunoSEQ multiplex PCR. The data contain about 65,000 clones, 70% to 90% of them singletons. Germline V gene lookup returns CDR1 GTSNPN and CDR2 SVGIG (reference sequence). This CDR3 has 14 amino acids. The sample's time point: week 23, last vaccination. What each vaccine dose contained was 300 ug of mutant IDH1 20-mer peptide, accompanied by topical imiquimod. This specimen consisted of PBMCs, obtained from a glioma patient whose treatment included an IDH1 peptide vaccine. The clonotype was recovered from a man in his thirties or forties with glioma. This chain connects TRBV30 to TRBJ2-5, with 9 bases aligning to TRBD1. The end of the DNA fits TRBJ2-7 better, so the J call may be wrong. The CDR3 DNA sequence: TGTGCCTGCAGGGACAGGGTGGGGTCCTACGAGCAGTACTTC. Translated: CACRDRVGSYEQYF.